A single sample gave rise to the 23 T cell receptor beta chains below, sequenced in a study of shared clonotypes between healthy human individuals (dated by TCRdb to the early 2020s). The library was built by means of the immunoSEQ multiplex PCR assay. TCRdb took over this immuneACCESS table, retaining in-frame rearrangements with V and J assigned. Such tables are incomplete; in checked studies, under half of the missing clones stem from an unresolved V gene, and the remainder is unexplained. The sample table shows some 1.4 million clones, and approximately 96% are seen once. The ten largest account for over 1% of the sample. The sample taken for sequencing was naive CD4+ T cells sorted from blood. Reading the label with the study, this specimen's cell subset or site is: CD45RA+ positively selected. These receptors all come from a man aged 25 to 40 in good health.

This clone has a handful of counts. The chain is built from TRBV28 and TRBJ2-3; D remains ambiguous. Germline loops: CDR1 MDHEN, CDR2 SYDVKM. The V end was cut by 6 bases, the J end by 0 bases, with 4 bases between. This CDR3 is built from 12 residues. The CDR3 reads CASRKSTDTQYF. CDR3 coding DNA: TGTGCCAGCAGAAAAAGCACAGATACGCAGTATTTT.

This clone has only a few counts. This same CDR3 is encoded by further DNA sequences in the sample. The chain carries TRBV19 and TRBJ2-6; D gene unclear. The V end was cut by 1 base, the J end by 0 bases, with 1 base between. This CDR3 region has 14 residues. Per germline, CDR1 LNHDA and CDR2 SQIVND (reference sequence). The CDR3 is CASSIGSGANVLTF. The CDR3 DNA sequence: TGTGCCAGTAGTATAGGCTCTGGGGCCAACGTCCTGACTTTC.

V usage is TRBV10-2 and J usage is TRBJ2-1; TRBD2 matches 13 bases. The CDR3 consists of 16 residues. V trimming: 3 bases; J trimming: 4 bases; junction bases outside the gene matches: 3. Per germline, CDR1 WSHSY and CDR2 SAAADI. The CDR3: CASSETSGRVYNEQFF. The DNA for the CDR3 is TGCGCCAGCAGTGAAACTAGCGGGAGGGTGTACAATGAGCAGTTCTTC.

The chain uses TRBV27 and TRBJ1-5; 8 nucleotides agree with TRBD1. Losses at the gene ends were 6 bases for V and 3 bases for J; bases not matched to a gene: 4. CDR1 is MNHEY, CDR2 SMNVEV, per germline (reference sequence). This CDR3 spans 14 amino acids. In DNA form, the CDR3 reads TGTGCCAGCAGAAGGACAGGGTTCAATCAGCCCCAGCATTTT. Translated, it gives CASRRTGFNQPQHF.

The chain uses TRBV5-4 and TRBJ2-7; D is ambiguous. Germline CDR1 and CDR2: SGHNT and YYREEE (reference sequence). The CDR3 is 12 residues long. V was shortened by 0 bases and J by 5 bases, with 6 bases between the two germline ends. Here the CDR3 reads CASSLVLDEQYF. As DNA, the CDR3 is TGTGCCAGCAGCTTGGTTTTGGACGAGCAGTACTTC. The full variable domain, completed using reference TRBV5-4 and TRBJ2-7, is ETGVTQSPTHLIKTRGQQVTLRCSSQSGHNTVSWYQQALGQGPQFIFQYYREEENGRGNFPPRFSGLQFPNYSSELNVNALELDDSALYLCASSLVLDEQYFGPGTRLTVT.

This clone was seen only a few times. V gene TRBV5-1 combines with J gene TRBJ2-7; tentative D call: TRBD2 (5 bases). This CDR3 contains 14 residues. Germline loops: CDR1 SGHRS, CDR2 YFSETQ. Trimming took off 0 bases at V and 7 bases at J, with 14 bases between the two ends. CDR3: CASSLGSLGGEQYF. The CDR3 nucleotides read TGCGCCAGCAGCTTGGGTTCTTTGGGCGGGGAGCAGTACTTC.

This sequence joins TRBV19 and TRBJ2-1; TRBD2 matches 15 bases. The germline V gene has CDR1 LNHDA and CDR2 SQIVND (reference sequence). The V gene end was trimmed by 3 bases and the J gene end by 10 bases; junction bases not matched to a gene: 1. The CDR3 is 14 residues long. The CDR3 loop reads CASSIGTSGREQFF. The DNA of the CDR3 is TGTGCCAGTAGTATCGGGACTAGCGGGAGGGAGCAGTTCTTC.

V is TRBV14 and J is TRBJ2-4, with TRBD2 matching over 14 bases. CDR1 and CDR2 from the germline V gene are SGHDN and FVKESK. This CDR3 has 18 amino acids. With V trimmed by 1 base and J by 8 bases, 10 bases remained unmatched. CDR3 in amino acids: CASSQGGLAGASWDIQYF. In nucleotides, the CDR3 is TGTGCCAGCAGCCAAGGGGGACTAGCGGGAGCCTCGTGGGACATTCAGTACTTC.

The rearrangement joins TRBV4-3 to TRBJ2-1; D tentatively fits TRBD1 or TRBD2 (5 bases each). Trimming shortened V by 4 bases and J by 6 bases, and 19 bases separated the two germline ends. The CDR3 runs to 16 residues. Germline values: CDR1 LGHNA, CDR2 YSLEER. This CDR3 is CASSPSWVGPSNEQFF. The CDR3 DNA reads TGCGCCAGCAGCCCCAGCTGGGTGGGACCGAGCAATGAGCAGTTCTTC.

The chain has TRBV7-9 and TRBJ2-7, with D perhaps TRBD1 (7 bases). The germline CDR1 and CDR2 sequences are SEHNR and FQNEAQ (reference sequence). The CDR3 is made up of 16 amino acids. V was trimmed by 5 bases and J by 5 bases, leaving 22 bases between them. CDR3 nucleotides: TGTGCCAGCAGCAACCGACAGGGAGCGGGTTTAAACGAGCAGTACTTC. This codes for CASSNRQGAGLNEQYF.

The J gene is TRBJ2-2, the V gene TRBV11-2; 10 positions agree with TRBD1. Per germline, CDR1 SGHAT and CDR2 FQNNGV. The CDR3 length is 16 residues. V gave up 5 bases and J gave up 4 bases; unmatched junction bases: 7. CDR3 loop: CASSSRDRGVTGELFF. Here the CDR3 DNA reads TGTGCCAGCAGCAGCCGGGACAGGGGCGTCACCGGGGAGCTGTTTTTT. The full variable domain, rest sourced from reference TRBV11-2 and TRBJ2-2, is EAGVAQSPRYKIIEKRQSVAFWCNPISGHATLYWYQQILGQGPKLLIQFQNNGVVDDSQLPKDRFSAERLKGVDSTLKIQPAKLEDSAVYLCASSSRDRGVTGELFFGEGSRLTVL.

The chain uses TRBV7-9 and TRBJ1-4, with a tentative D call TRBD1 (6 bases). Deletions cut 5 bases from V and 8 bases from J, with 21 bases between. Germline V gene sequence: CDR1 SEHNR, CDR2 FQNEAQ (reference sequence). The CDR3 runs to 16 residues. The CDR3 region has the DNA TGTGCCAGCAGCACGAACCCACAGGGTGTTAGGGAAAAACTGTTTTTT. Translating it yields CASSTNPQGVREKLFF.

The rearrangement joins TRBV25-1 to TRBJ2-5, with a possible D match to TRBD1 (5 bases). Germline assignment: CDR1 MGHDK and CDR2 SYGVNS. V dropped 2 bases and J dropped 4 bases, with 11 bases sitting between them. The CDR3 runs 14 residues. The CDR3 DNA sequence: TGTGCCAGCAGTGAAGCAGGGTACGGAGAGACCCAGTACTTC. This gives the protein CASSEAGYGETQYF.

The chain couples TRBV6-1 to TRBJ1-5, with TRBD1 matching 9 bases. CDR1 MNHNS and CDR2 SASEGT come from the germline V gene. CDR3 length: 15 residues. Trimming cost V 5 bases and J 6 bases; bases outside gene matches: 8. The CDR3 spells CASSPRTGAVQPQHF. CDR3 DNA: TGTGCCAGCAGTCCACGGACAGGGGCGGTTCAGCCCCAGCATTTT.

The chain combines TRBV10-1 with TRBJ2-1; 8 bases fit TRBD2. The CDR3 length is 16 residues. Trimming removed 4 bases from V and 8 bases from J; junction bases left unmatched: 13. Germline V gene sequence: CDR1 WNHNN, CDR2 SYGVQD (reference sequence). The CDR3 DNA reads TGCGCCAGCAGTGGAAATGAGGCGGGGGGTGTCGATGAGCAGTTCTTC. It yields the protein CASSGNEAGGVDEQFF.

CDR3 nucleotide sequence: TGTGCCAGCACACAGACCCGGGGCTACGGAAACACCATATATTTT. It encodes CASTQTRGYGNTIYF. This chain uses TRBV6-1 with TRBJ1-3, with D maybe TRBD1 (5 bases). CDR3 length: 15 residues. Trimming left V 7 bases short and J 4 bases short, with 17 bases between. Germline assignment: CDR1 MNHNS and CDR2 SASEGT.

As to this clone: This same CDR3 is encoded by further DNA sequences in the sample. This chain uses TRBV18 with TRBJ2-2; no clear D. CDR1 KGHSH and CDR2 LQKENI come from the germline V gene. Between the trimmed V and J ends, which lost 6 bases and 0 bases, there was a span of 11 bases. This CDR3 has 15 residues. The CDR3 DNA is TGTGCCAGCTCCCCCGGGCCGACGAACACCGGGGAGCTGTTTTTT. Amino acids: CASSPGPTNTGELFF.

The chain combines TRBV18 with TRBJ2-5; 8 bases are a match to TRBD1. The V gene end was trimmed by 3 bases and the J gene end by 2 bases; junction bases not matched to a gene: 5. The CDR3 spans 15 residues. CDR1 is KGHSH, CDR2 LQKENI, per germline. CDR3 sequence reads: CASSPQGATQETQYF. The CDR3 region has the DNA TGTGCCAGCTCACCTCAGGGGGCGACACAAGAGACCCAGTACTTC.

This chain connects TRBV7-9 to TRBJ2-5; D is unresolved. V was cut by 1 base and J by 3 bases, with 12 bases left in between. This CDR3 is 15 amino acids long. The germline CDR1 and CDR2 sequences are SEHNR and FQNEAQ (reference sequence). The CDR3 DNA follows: TGTGCCAGCAGCTTAGGTCGCCTAGTGGAAGAGACCCAGTACTTC. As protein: CASSLGRLVEETQYF.

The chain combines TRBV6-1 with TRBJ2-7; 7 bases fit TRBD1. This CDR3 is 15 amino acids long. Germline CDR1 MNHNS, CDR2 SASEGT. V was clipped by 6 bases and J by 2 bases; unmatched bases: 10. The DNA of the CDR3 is TGTGCCAGCAGAACTGGGACAGCTACTCCCTACGAGCAGTACTTC. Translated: CASRTGTATPYEQYF.

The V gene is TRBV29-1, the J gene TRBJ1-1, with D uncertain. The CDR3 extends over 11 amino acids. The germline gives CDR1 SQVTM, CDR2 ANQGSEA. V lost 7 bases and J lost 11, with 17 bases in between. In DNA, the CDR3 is TGCAGCGCCCTCCGGCCACCAGAGGCTTTCTTT. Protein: CSALRPPEAFF.

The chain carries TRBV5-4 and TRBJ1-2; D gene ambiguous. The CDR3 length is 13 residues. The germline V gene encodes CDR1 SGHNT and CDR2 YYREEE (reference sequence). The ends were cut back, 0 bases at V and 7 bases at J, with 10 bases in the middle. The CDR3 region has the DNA TGTGCCAGCAGCTTGGAGAGGGTTCCTGGCTACACCTTC. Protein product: CASSLERVPGYTF.

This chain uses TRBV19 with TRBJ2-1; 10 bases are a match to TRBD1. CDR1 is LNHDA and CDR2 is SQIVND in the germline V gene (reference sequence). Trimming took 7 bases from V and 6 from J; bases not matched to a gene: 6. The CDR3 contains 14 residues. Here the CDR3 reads CASKRDRGPNEQFF. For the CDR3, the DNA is TGTGCCAGTAAGCGGGACAGGGGTCCCAATGAGCAGTTCTTC.